A single sample is the source of the 7 T cell receptor beta chains below, sequenced in a study of blood T cell repertoires in COVID-19. Measured with immunoSEQ multiplex PCR; TCRdb has only the in-frame clones, and not every one. This sample has about 40,000 clones, with about 88% found just once. Material: peripheral blood. These receptors all come from a human donor in a cohort sampled during active COVID-19.

V usage is TRBV19 and J usage is TRBJ1-5; 8 nucleotides match TRBD1. The CDR3 runs to 13 residues. Germline values: CDR1 LNHDA, CDR2 SQIVND (reference sequence). V shed 6 bases and J 9 bases; nucleotides not matched to a gene: 7. CDR3 nucleotides: TGTGCCAGTAGCCCACAGGGGGGGACGCCCCAGCATTTT. It yields the protein CASSPQGGTPQHF.

The J gene is TRBJ2-2, the V gene TRBV2; 8 bases match TRBD1. Germline lookup yields CDR1 SNHLY and CDR2 FYNNEI. V gave up 6 bases and J gave up 5 bases; unmatched junction bases: 2. This CDR3 is built from 13 residues. The CDR3 reads CASSRTGTGELFF. As DNA, the CDR3 is TGTGCCAGCAGCAGGACAGGGACCGGGGAGCTGTTTTTT.

V usage is TRBV9 and J usage is TRBJ2-3; the match to TRBD2 covers 12 bases. After removal of 3 bases from V and 1 base from J, the junction contained 18 bases not matched to a gene. Germline V gene data show CDR1 as SGDLS and CDR2 as YYNGEE. This CDR3 comprises 21 residues. In DNA form, the CDR3 reads TGTGCCAGCAGCGAGCCTTCCCTAGCGGGGGGGCCGGATAATGGCACAGATACGCAGTATTTT. Translating gives CASSEPSLAGGPDNGTDTQYF. Full variable domain (rest looked up from reference TRBV9 and TRBJ2-3): DSGVTQTPKHLITATGQRVTLRCSPRSGDLSVYWYQQSLDQGLQFLIQYYNGEERAKGNILERFSAQQFPDLHSELNLSSLELGDSALYFCASSEPSLAGGPDNGTDTQYFGPGTRLTVL.

This chain joins TRBV5-8 and TRBJ2-1, with D maybe TRBD1 (6 bases). Per the germline V gene, CDR1 is SGHTS and CDR2 is YDEGEE. V was trimmed by 2 bases and J by 1 base, leaving 16 bases between them. The CDR3 has 17 amino acids. The CDR3 sequence is CASSFSPGVDSYNEQFF. CDR3 DNA sequence: TGTGCCAGCAGCTTCTCTCCAGGGGTAGATTCCTACAATGAGCAGTTCTTC.

The V call is TRBV27, the J call TRBJ1-2, with 9 bases matching TRBD1. The CDR3 totals 16 residues. The junction had 5 bases not matched to a gene; V was cut back by 0 bases and J by 3 bases. In germline, CDR1 is MNHEY, CDR2 SMNVEV (reference sequence). CDR3 amino acids: CASSLSAQGADYGYTF. CDR3 nucleotides: TGTGCCAGCAGTTTATCAGCACAGGGGGCGGACTATGGCTACACCTTC.

The J gene is TRBJ2-1, the V gene TRBV4-1; 7 bases align to TRBD1. The germline V gene encodes CDR1 MGHRA and CDR2 YSYEKL. V gave up 0 bases and J gave up 7 bases; unmatched junction bases: 12. This CDR3 is 17 amino acids long. The CDR3 here is CASSQDQLGTAVNEQFF. CDR3 in DNA: TGCGCCAGCAGCCAAGATCAGTTAGGGACAGCGGTTAATGAGCAGTTCTTC.

The chain has TRBV5-1 and TRBJ2-1; TRBD1 aligns across 8 bases. Germline V gives CDR1 SGHRS, CDR2 YFSETQ. The CDR3 loop spans 13 amino acids. J gave up 8 bases and V 4 bases, and 5 bases lay outside the gene matches. The CDR3 DNA reads as TGCGCCAGCAGCGCCGGACAGGGCGATGAGCAGTTCTTC. Residues: CASSAGQGDEQFF. Combining the CDR3 with reference TRBV5-1 and TRBJ2-1 gives the whole variable domain KAGVTQTPRYLIKTRGQQVTLSCSPISGHRSVSWYQQTPGQGLQFLFEYFSETQRNKGNFPGRFSGRQFSNSRSEMNVSTLELGDSALYLCASSAGQGDEQFFGPGTRLTVL.